These 20 T cell receptor beta chains came from one sample sequenced in a study of ipilimumab plus nivolumab after autologous stem cell transplantation. Generated by immunoSEQ multiplex PCR, the TCRdb table keeps only in-frame clones and is missing some. The data show tens of thousands of clones, more than 70% seen once. The sequencing used PBMCs, collected in a trial of ipilimumab plus nivolumab as post-transplant consolidation. Every receptor here comes from a male donor with multiple myeloma.

This clone was seen only a few times. The rearrangement joins TRBV5-1 to TRBJ2-3; D is unclear. This CDR3 has 12 amino acids. With 0 bases removed from V and 2 bases from J, the gap between germline ends came to 1 base. The germline V gene has CDR1 SGHRS and CDR2 YFSETQ. CDR3 nucleotide sequence: TGCGCCAGCAGCTTGGACACAGATACGCAGTATTTT. As protein: CASSLDTDTQYF. The entire variable domain, with the rest obtained from reference TRBV5-1 and TRBJ2-3, is as follows: KAGVTQTPRYLIKTRGQQVTLSCSPISGHRSVSWYQQTPGQGLQFLFEYFSETQRNKGNFPGRFSGRQFSNSRSEMNVSTLELGDSALYLCASSLDTDTQYFGPGTRLTVL.

V gene TRBV4-1 combines with J gene TRBJ2-3, with D unresolved. This CDR3 contains 15 residues. Trimming removed 1 base at V and 2 bases at J, with 10 bases between. CDR1 is MGHRA, CDR2 YSYEKL, per germline. CDR3 protein: CASSQGVYYTDTQYF. CDR3 bases: TGCGCCAGCAGCCAAGGGGTTTACTACACAGATACGCAGTATTTT.

J is TRBJ2-7 and V is TRBV27, with D uncertain. Germline V gene lookup returns CDR1 MNHEY and CDR2 SMNVEV (reference sequence). The CDR3 totals 14 residues. Trimming shortened V by 2 bases and J by 6 bases, and 14 bases separated the two germline ends. CDR3 coding DNA: TGTGCCAGCAGTTTAAGTAGGGCAGCCTTCGAGCAGTACTTC. This translates into CASSLSRAAFEQYF.

This clone was seen only a few times. This chain joins TRBV7-2 and TRBJ2-7; tentatively, D is TRBD2 (6 bases). Germline CDR1 SGHTA, CDR2 FQGNSA. CDR3 length: 15 residues. The V end was cut by 5 bases, the J end by 0 bases, with 14 bases between. The DNA of the CDR3 is TGTGCCAGCAGCCCCGGGACTGCCAGCTCCTACGAGCAGTACTTC. It translates to CASSPGTASSYEQYF.

The chain combines TRBV10-2 with TRBJ2-1; D unclear. There are 14 residues in the CDR3. V shed 0 bases and J shed 8 bases, with 11 bases lying between them. CDR1 is WSHSY and CDR2 is SAAADI in the germline V gene. The CDR3 coding sequence is TGCGCCAGCAGTGAGTCAGGCTACGGAGATGAGCAGTTCTTC. This encodes CASSESGYGDEQFF.

The J gene is TRBJ1-1, the V gene TRBV7-2; the match to TRBD1 covers 7 bases. CDR3 size: 15 residues. The germline V gene encodes CDR1 SGHTA and CDR2 FQGNSA. Unmatched junction bases numbered 10, after V lost 5 bases and J lost 4 bases. CDR3 DNA sequence: TGTGCCAGCAGCCGAGGGGCAGGGGGTACCACTGAAGCTTTCTTT. Translation gives CASSRGAGGTTEAFF.

V and J are TRBV14 and TRBJ1-2; 9 nucleotides align to TRBD1. With 0 bases clipped from V and 5 bases from J, the junction kept 16 bases outside the gene matches. In germline, CDR1 is SGHDN, CDR2 FVKESK. The CDR3 sequence is 19 residues long. CDR3 in amino acids: CASSQDRGQGKVRAYGYTF. In nucleotides, the CDR3 is TGTGCCAGCAGCCAAGACCGCGGACAGGGGAAGGTCCGGGCGTATGGCTACACCTTC.

The rearrangement links TRBV4-2 to TRBJ2-1; 10 bases match TRBD1. Germline CDR1 is LGHNA and CDR2 is YNFKEQ. V dropped 4 bases and J dropped 2; count of bases not matched to a gene: 2. The CDR3 covers 15 residues. CDR3: CASSPGQGTYNEQFF. CDR3 nucleotides: TGTGCCAGCAGCCCGGGACAGGGGACCTACAATGAGCAGTTCTTC.

This chain connects TRBV4-2 to TRBJ2-3; a possible D gene is TRBD1 (6 bases). The length of the CDR3 is 17 residues. Trimming removed 3 bases from V and 3 bases from J, with 19 bases in between. CDR1 is LGHNA, CDR2 YNFKEQ, per germline. CDR3 DNA sequence: TGTGCCAGCAGCCAGTCTGGGGGCTCAATGGGGACAGATACGCAGTATTTT. Translation gives CASSQSGGSMGTDTQYF.

The gene calls are TRBV9 and TRBJ2-1; possible D gene TRBD2, 7 bases. Trimming removed 2 bases from V and 8 bases from J, with 17 bases in between. Germline CDR1 is SGDLS and CDR2 is YYNGEE. CDR3 length: 15 residues. Here the CDR3 DNA reads TGTGCCAGCAGCGTCAGCGGGACAATTACCCATGAGCAGTTCTTC. This sequence encodes CASSVSGTITHEQFF.

A single count supports this clone. The chain is built from TRBV9 and TRBJ1-6; D ambiguous. This CDR3 region has 16 residues. The V end was cut by 0 bases, the J end by 7 bases, with 14 bases between. The germline CDR1 and CDR2 sequences are SGDLS and YYNGEE. This chain's CDR3 is CASSVGWGTLNSPLHF. For the CDR3, the DNA is TGTGCCAGCAGCGTAGGGTGGGGAACGCTCAATTCACCCCTCCACTTT.

This chain connects TRBV4-3 to TRBJ2-4, with TRBD2 identical over 8 bases. CDR1 and CDR2 from the germline V gene are LGHNA and YSLEER. The CDR3 has 17 amino acids. V gave up 1 base and J gave up 2 bases; unmatched junction bases: 7. The CDR3 region has the DNA TGCGCCAGCAGCCAAGTCCGGGGGGGCGGATCCAAAAACATTCAGTACTTC. The encoded protein is CASSQVRGGGSKNIQYF.

The gene calls are TRBV11-3 and TRBJ1-1; TRBD1 matches 9 bases. The V gene's germline CDR1 is SGHNT and CDR2 YENEEA. The length of the CDR3 is 14 residues. The V segment lost 8 bases and the J segment 1 base; nucleotides outside the gene matches: 5. The CDR3 nucleotides are TGTGCCAGCCGTGGGACAGGGACGAACACTGAAGCTTTCTTT. Translating it yields CASRGTGTNTEAFF.

V usage is TRBV7-2 and J usage is TRBJ1-4; TRBD1 matches at 8 bases. The germline CDR1 and CDR2 sequences are SGHTA and FQGNSA. The ends lost 1 base at V and 3 bases at J; junction bases unmatched: 1. This CDR3 spans 15 amino acids. The CDR3 region is CASSLGGQANEKLFF. CDR3 bases: TGTGCCAGCAGCTTAGGGGGACAGGCTAATGAAAAACTGTTTTTT.

The chain has TRBV4-1 and TRBJ2-5, with D tentatively TRBD1 (5 bases). This CDR3 contains 16 residues. The V end was cut by 3 bases, the J end by 4 bases, with 18 bases between. In germline, CDR1 is MGHRA, CDR2 YSYEKL. This CDR3 is CASSHPGRGRGETQYF. CDR3 bases: TGCGCCAGCAGCCACCCCGGAAGAGGAAGGGGAGAGACCCAGTACTTC.

This clone was observed once. This chain connects TRBV28 to TRBJ1-1; the D is unclear. V lost 3 bases to trimming and J lost 5 bases, with 7 bases between them. This CDR3 contains 12 residues. Germline CDR1 reads MDHEN; CDR2 reads SYDVKM. The DNA of the CDR3 is TGTGCCAGCAGTTTGAGGTGGACTGAAGCTTTCTTT. As protein: CASSLRWTEAFF.

The V call is TRBV5-6, the J call TRBJ2-3, with 8 bases aligning to TRBD2. Germline CDR1 SGHDT, CDR2 YYEEEE. J lost 4 bases, V lost 3 bases, and 16 bases had no gene match. The CDR3 has 18 residues. The CDR3 spells CASSWAGTRGGGADTQYF. CDR3 bases: TGTGCCAGCAGCTGGGCTGGGACTAGGGGAGGAGGGGCAGATACGCAGTATTTT.

The chain couples TRBV4-3 to TRBJ1-1; D is possibly TRBD1 (5 bases). The CDR3 covers 13 residues. The germline V and J ends were trimmed by 1 base and 4 bases, with 7 bases remaining between them. Per germline, CDR1 LGHNA and CDR2 YSLEER. CDR3 in amino acids: CASSQGGVTEAFF. The CDR3 nucleotides are TGCGCCAGCAGCCAAGGAGGGGTCACTGAAGCTTTCTTT.

This rearrangement joins TRBV11-3 to TRBJ2-2; tentative D call: TRBD1 (5 bases). CDR3 size: 14 residues. Germline CDR1 and CDR2: SGHNT and YENEEA. The germline V and J ends were trimmed by 3 bases and 4 bases, with 9 bases remaining between them. The CDR3 DNA reads as TGTGCCAGCAGCTTCTTTCAGGGCACCGGGGAGCTGTTTTTT. Translation: CASSFFQGTGELFF.

The chain couples TRBV6-6 to TRBJ2-7, with a tentative D call TRBD2 (6 bases). From germline, CDR1 is MNHNY and CDR2 SVGAGI (reference sequence). The CDR3 totals 13 residues. Trimming pared 6 bases from V and 7 bases from J, leaving 16 bases between. The CDR3 here is CASRRGPAGEQYF. The CDR3 DNA sequence: TGTGCCAGCAGAAGGGGCCCGGCGGGGGAGCAGTACTTC.